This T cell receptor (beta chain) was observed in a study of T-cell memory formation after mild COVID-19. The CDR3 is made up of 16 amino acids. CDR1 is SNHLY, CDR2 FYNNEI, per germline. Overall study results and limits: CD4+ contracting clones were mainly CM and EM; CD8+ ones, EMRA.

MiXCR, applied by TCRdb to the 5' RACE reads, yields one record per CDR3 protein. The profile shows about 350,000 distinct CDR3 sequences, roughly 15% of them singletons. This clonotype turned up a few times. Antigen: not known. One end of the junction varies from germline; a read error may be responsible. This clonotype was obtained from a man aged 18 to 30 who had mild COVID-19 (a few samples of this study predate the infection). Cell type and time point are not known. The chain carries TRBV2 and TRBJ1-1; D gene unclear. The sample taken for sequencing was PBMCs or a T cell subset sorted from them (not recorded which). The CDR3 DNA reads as TGTGCCAGCACTGAAGCCGGACCCATGAACGGGGCTGAAGCTTTCTTT. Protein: CASTEAGPMNGAEAFF.